Each of the 14 T cell receptor beta chains below was sequenced from the same sample in a study of Graves' ophthalmopathy and Graves' hyperthyroidism. CDR3 regions of TCR beta were amplified from RNA transcripts. The authors performed first-round RT-PCR with HTBI primers and then a second-round multiplex PCR. Each CDR3 protein gets one entry after TCRdb re-called the multiplex PCR reads with MiXCR. The sample has around 520,000 distinct CDR3 sequences, approximately 35% seen once. Material: peripheral blood or thyroid tissue (not recorded which). These receptors all stem from an adult man with Graves' hyperthyroidism.

In its sample, this clonotype was seen a few times. The J gene is TRBJ2-7, the V gene TRBV6-5; tentatively, D is TRBD1 (5 bases). V was pared by 6 bases and J by 5 bases, with 20 bases between. The germline V gene has CDR1 MNHEY and CDR2 SVGAGI. This CDR3 region has 15 residues. This chain's CDR3 is CASSRTWAGLHEQYF. In DNA, the CDR3 is TGTGCCAGCAGCCGAACCTGGGCAGGGCTCCACGAGCAGTACTTC.

This clonotype came up many times. A junction boundary mismatches the germline segment, possibly from a read error. The rearrangement links TRBV5-1 to TRBJ1-2; 8 nucleotides align to TRBD1. The CDR3 sequence is 13 residues long. Germline loops: CDR1 SGHRS, CDR2 YFSETQ. The CDR3: CASSVDRVYGYTF. The CDR3 nucleotides read TGTGCCAGTAGTGTGGACAGGGTCTATGGCTACACCTTC. The full variable domain, completed using reference TRBV5-1 and TRBJ1-2, is KAGVTQTPRYLIKTRGQQVTLSCSPISGHRSVSWYQQTPGQGLQFLFEYFSETQRNKGNFPGRFSGRQFSNSRSEMNVSTLELGDSALYLCASSVDRVYGYTFGSGTRLTVV.

The chain recombines TRBV5-1 with TRBJ2-3, with 8 bases fitting TRBD1. Germline V lookup: CDR1 SGHRS, CDR2 YFSETQ. With 4 bases clipped from V and 3 bases from J, the junction kept 4 bases outside the gene matches. The CDR3 has 14 amino acids. CDR3 bases: TGCGCCAGCAGCCAGGACAGGGAAACAGATACGCAGTATTTT. It codes for CASSQDRETDTQYF. Combining the CDR3 with reference TRBV5-1 and TRBJ2-3 gives the whole variable domain KAGVTQTPRYLIKTRGQQVTLSCSPISGHRSVSWYQQTPGQGLQFLFEYFSETQRNKGNFPGRFSGRQFSNSRSEMNVSTLELGDSALYLCASSQDRETDTQYFGPGTRLTVL.

Worth noting for this clonotype: The junction differs from germline at one of its ends, possibly a read error. The gene calls are TRBV7-6 and TRBJ2-6, with TRBD1 matching 9 bases. Looked up from germline, CDR1 is SGHVS and CDR2 is FNYEAQ. CDR3 size: 14 residues. CDR3 residues: CASSLEGTGFSEAF. In DNA form, the CDR3 reads TGTGCCAGCAGCTTAGAGGGGACAGGGTTCAGTGAAGCTTTC.

CDR3 DNA: TGTGCCACCAGCAGAGATATTGCGGGCCCGGGCTACGAGCAGTACTTC. Translating it yields CATSRDIAGPGYEQYF. The J gene is TRBJ2-7, the V gene TRBV15; possibly TRBD2 for D (5 bases). In germline, CDR1 is LNHNV, CDR2 YYDKDF (reference sequence). V was shortened by 0 bases and J by 3 bases, with 15 bases between the two germline ends. This CDR3 is built from 16 residues.

This clonotype has a count of ten or more. The gene calls are TRBV7-9 and TRBJ1-2; D gene ambiguous. Trimming took off 2 bases at V and 6 bases at J, with 10 bases between the two ends. The CDR3 totals 13 residues. The germline V gene has CDR1 SEHNR and CDR2 FQNEAQ (reference sequence). The CDR3 loop reads CASSLPGNDGYTF. CDR3 coding DNA: TGTGCCAGCAGCTTACCGGGAAATGATGGCTACACCTTC.

This clonotype came up many times. The chain couples TRBV7-9 to TRBJ1-1; TRBD1 aligns across 9 bases. The V segment lost 5 bases and the J segment 2 bases; nucleotides outside the gene matches: 9. The CDR3 has 16 residues. CDR1 SEHNR and CDR2 FQNEAQ come from the germline V gene (reference sequence). CDR3 in amino acids: CASSGWDRAGNTEAFF. CDR3 sequence (DNA): TGTGCCAGCAGCGGATGGGACAGGGCGGGAAACACTGAAGCTTTCTTT.

Comments on this clonotype: Possible read error: a much larger clone is one base away. J is TRBJ1-5 and V is TRBV12-3 or TRBV12-4; D might be TRBD1 (5 bases). The CDR3 is made up of 16 amino acids. V shed 7 bases and J shed 0 bases, with 16 bases lying between them. The CDR3 reads CASNARRGVSNQPQHF. CDR3 sequence (DNA): TGTGCCAGCAATGCCAGGAGGGGAGTTAGCAATCAGCCCCAGCATTTT.

In its sample, this clonotype was seen many times. The rearrangement links TRBV29-1 to TRBJ2-7, with a tentative D call TRBD2 (5 bases). The CDR3 extends over 15 amino acids. V lost 4 bases and J lost 0, with 16 bases in between. The germline CDR1 and CDR2 sequences are SQVTM and ANQGSEA. The CDR3 DNA follows: TGCAGCGTTGTGGACTGGAGAAATACCTCCTACGAGCAGTACTTC. It encodes CSVVDWRNTSYEQYF.

Ten or more counts support this clonotype. The genes are TRBV13 and TRBJ1-2, with a tentative D call TRBD1 (5 bases). The CDR3 spans 14 residues. Germline assignment: CDR1 PRHDT and CDR2 FYEKMQ (reference sequence). Deletions cut 4 bases from V and 2 bases from J, with 11 bases between. The CDR3 DNA sequence: TGTGCCAGCAGCTCCTCGACAGAAAACTATGGCTACACCTTC. This sequence encodes CASSSSTENYGYTF.

As to this clonotype: A much larger clone is a single base away; this may be a read error. This CDR3 is missing its conserved last phenylalanine or tryptophan, likely due to a read error. The chain employs TRBV2 and TRBJ1-1, with TRBD1 matching 7 bases. This CDR3 region has 14 residues. Trimming removed 3 bases from V and 3 bases from J; junction bases left unmatched: 4. Germline CDR1 and CDR2: SNHLY and FYNNEI. CDR3 coding DNA: TGTGCCAGCAGTGACGACAGGGTGGACACTGAAGCTTTCTCT. Translating gives CASSDDRVDTEAFS.

This clonotype was recorded a few times. The rearrangement joins TRBV28 to TRBJ1-6, with 8 bases that match TRBD1. CDR1 is MDHEN, CDR2 SYDVKM, per germline. With V trimmed by 11 bases and J by 0 bases, 12 bases remained unmatched. This CDR3 region has 17 residues. As DNA, the CDR3 is TGTGCCTGGACCTCGGACAGGGCGAGCTCCTATAATTCACCCCTCCACTTT. It encodes CAWTSDRASSYNSPLHF.

The chain couples TRBV7-3 to TRBJ2-3; D unresolved. Germline-derived CDR1 and CDR2 are SGHTA and FQGTGA. CDR3 length: 15 residues. Trimming removed 3 bases at V and 3 bases at J, with 13 bases between. The CDR3 nucleotides are TGTGCCAGCAGCTTTGGGCCAAAGGTAACAGATACGCAGTATTTT. Residues: CASSFGPKVTDTQYF. Full variable domain (remainder filled in from reference TRBV7-3 and TRBJ2-3): GAGVSQTPSNKVTEKGKYVELRCDPISGHTALYWYRQSLGQGPEFLIYFQGTGAADDSGLPNDRFFAVRPEGSVSTLKIQRTERGDSAVYLCASSFGPKVTDTQYFGPGTRLTVL.

About this clonotype itself: One end of the junction fails to match germline, which may point to a read error. The gene calls are TRBV29-1 and TRBJ2-7, with TRBD2 as a possible D gene (5 bases). This CDR3 comprises 15 residues. From germline, CDR1 is SQVTM and CDR2 ANQGSEA. CDR3 nucleotide sequence: TGTGCCTGGAAGGCGGGTCTCGGCTATTCCTACGAGCAGTACTTC. Translation gives CAWKAGLGYSYEQYF.